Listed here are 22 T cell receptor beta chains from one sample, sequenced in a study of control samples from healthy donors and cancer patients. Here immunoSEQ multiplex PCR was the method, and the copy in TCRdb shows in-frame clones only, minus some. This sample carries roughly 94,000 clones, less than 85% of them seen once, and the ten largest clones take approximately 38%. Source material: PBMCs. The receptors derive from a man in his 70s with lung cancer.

The CDR3 nucleotides are TGTGCCAGCAGTGAACGAGCAGTCTATGGCTACACCTTC. Protein product: CASSERAVYGYTF. The chain links TRBV6-1 to TRBJ1-2; D uncertain. V was cut by 2 bases and J by 4 bases, with 8 bases left in between. CDR3 size: 13 residues. Germline V gene sequence: CDR1 MNHNS, CDR2 SASEGT.

CDR3 protein: CASSQGTATNSPLHF. The CDR3 nucleotides read TGTGCCAGCAGCCAAGGAACAGCGACCAATTCACCCCTCCACTTT. The V gene is TRBV3-1 (or the pseudogene TRBV3-2), the J gene TRBJ1-6; D ambiguous. The germline V gene has CDR1 LGHDT and CDR2 YNNKEL (reference sequence). The CDR3 totals 15 residues. The V gene lost 1 base and the J gene lost 7 bases, with 11 bases spanning the gap.

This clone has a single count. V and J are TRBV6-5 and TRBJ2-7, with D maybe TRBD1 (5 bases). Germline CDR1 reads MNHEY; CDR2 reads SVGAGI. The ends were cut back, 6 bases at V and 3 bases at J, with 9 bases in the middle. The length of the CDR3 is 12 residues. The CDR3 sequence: CASRGDFYEQYF. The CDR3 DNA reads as TGTGCCAGCAGAGGGGATTTCTACGAGCAGTACTTC.

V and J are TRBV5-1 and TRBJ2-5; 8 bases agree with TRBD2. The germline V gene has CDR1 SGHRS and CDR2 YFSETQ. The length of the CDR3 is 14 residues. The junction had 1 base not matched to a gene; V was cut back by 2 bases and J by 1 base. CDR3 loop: CASSFGRGQETQYF. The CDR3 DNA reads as TGCGCCAGCAGCTTCGGGAGGGGCCAAGAGACCCAGTACTTC.

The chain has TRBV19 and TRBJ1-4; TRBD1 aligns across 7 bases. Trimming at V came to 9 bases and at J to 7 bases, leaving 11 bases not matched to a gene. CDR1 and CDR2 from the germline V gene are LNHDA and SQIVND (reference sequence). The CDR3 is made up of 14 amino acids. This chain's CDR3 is CASRTWDRPEKLFF. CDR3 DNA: TGTGCCAGCCGAACCTGGGACAGACCTGAAAAACTGTTTTTT.

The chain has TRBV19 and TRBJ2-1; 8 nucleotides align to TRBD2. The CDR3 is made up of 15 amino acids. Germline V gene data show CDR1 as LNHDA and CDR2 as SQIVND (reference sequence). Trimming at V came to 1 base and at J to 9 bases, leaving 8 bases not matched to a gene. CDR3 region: CASSIARGAYGEQFF. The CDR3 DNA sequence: TGTGCCAGTAGTATAGCGCGGGGGGCGTACGGTGAGCAGTTCTTC.

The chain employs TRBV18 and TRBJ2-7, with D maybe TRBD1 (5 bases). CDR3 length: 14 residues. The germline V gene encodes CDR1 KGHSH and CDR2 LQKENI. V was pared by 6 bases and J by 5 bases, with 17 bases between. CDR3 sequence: CASSRNQGRDEQYF. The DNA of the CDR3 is TGTGCCAGCTCGCGTAATCAGGGAAGGGACGAGCAGTACTTC.

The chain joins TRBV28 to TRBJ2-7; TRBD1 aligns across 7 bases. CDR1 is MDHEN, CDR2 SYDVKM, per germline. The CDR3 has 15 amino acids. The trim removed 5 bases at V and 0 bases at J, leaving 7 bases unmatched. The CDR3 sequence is CASSPGQPPSYEQYF. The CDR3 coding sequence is TGTGCCAGCAGTCCGGGACAGCCGCCCTCCTACGAGCAGTACTTC.

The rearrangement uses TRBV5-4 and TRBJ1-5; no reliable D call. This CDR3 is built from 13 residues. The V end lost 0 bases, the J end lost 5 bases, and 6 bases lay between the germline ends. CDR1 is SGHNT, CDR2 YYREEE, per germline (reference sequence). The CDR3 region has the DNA TGTGCCAGCAGCTTGGCCGGGGATCAGCCCCAGCATTTT. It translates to CASSLAGDQPQHF.

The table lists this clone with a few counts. CDR3: CASSFPDRGRSGNTIYF. The CDR3 DNA sequence: TGTGCCAGCAGCTTTCCCGACAGGGGTCGTTCTGGAAACACCATATATTTT. The chain links TRBV5-6 to TRBJ1-3; 8 bases align to TRBD1. The CDR3 has 17 residues. From germline, CDR1 is SGHDT and CDR2 YYEEEE. Germline trimming cut 2 bases from V and 1 base from J; bases unmatched to any gene: 8. The full variable domain, completed using reference TRBV5-6 and TRBJ1-3, is DAGVTQSPTHLIKTRGQQVTLRCSPKSGHDTVSWYQQALGQGPQFIFQYYEEEERQRGNFPDRFSGHQFPNYSSELNVNALLLGDSALYLCASSFPDRGRSGNTIYFGEGSWLTVV.

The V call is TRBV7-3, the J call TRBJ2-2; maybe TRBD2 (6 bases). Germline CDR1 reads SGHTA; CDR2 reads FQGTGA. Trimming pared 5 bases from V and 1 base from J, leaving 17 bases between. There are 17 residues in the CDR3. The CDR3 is CASSLGPLAQNTGELFF. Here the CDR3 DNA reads TGTGCCAGCAGCCTGGGACCACTAGCTCAGAACACCGGGGAGCTGTTTTTT.

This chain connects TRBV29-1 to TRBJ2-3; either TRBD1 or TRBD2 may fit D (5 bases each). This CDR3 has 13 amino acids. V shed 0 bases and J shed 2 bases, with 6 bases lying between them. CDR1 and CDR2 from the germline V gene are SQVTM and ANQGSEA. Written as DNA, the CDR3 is TGCAGCGTTGAAGACGGGGCCACAGATACGCAGTATTTT. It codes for CSVEDGATDTQYF.

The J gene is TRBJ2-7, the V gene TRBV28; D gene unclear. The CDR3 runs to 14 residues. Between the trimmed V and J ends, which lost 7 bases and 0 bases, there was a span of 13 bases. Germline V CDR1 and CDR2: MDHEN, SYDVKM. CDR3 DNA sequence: TGTGCCAGCAACAATGGGGTCCGCTCCTACGAGCAGTACTTC. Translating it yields CASNNGVRSYEQYF.

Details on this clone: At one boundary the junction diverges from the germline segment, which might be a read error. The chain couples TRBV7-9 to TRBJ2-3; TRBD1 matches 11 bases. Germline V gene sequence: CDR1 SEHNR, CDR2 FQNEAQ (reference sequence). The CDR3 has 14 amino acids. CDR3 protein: CASSHDLRTGGLQF. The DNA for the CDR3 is TGTGCCAGCAGCCACGACCTTCGGACAGGGGGCCTGCAATTT. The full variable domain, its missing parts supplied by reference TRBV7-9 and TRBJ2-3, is DTGVSQNPRHKITKRGQNVTFRCDPISEHNRLYWYRQTLGQGPEFLTYFQNEAQLEKSRLLSDRFSAERPKGSFSTLEIQRTEQGDSAMYLCASSHDLRTGGLQFGPGTRLTVL.

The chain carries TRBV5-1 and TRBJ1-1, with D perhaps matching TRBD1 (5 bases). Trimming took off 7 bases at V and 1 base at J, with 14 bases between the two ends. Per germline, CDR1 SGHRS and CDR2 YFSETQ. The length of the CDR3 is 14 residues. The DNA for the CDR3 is TGCGCCAGCCGGGCCCAGGGTTCGAACACTGAAGCTTTCTTT. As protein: CASRAQGSNTEAFF.

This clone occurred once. The CDR3 DNA sequence: TGTGCCACCAGGGACCCAAAGAATTCACCCCTCCACTTT. Encoded protein: CATRDPKNSPLHF. This chain joins TRBV6-5 and TRBJ1-6, with a possible D match to TRBD1 (5 bases). This CDR3 spans 13 amino acids. Germline V CDR1 and CDR2: MNHEY, SVGAGI. Trimming removed 10 bases from V and 7 bases from J, with 14 bases in between.

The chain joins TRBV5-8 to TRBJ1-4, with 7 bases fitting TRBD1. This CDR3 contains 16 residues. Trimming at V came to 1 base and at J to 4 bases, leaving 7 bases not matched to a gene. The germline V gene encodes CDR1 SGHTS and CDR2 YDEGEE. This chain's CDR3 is CASSLYSGTDNEKLFF. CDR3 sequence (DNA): TGTGCCAGCAGCTTGTACTCCGGGACAGATAATGAAAAACTGTTTTTT. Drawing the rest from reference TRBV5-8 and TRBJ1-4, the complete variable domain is EAGVTQSPTHLIKTRGQQATLRCSPISGHTSVYWYQQALGLGLQFLLWYDEGEERNRGNFPPRFSGRQFPNYSSELNVNALELEDSALYLCASSLYSGTDNEKLFFGSGTQLSVL.

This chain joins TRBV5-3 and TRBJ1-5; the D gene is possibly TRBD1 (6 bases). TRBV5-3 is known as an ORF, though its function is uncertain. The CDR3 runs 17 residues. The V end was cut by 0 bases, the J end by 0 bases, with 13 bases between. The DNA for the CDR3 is TGTGCCAGAAGCTTGGTGGGGGCGACAAATAGCAATCAGCCCCAGCATTTT. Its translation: CARSLVGATNSNQPQHF.

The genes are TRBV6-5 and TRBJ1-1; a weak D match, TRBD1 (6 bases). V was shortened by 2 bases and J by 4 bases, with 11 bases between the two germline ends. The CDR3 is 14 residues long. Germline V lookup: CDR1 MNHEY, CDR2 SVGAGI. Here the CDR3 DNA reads TGTGCCAGCAGTTACCTGGGGGCAGGCACTGAAGCTTTCTTT. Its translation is CASSYLGAGTEAFF.

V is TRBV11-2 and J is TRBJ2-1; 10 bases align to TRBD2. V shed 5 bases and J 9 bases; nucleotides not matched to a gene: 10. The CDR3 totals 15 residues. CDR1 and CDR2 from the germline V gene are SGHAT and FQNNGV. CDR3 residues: CASSRPSGGVSEQFF. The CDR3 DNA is TGTGCCAGCAGCCGCCCCAGCGGGGGGGTAAGTGAGCAGTTCTTC.

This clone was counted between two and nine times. The CDR3 here is CASGTSRGDTQYF. The CDR3 DNA reads as TGTGCCAGCGGAACCTCGAGAGGTGATACGCAGTATTTT. The V and J genes are TRBV27 and TRBJ2-3; D unclear. The ends were cut back, 8 bases at V and 6 bases at J, with 15 bases in the middle. The CDR3 sequence is 13 residues long. Germline assignment: CDR1 MNHEY and CDR2 SMNVEV (reference sequence).

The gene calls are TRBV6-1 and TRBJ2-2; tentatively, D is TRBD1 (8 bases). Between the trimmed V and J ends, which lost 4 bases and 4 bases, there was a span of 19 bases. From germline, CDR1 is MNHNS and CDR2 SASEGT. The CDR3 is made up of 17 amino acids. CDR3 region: CASSGPDRGGITGELFF. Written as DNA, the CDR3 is TGTGCCAGCAGTGGGCCTGACAGGGGAGGGATCACCGGGGAGCTGTTTTTT.